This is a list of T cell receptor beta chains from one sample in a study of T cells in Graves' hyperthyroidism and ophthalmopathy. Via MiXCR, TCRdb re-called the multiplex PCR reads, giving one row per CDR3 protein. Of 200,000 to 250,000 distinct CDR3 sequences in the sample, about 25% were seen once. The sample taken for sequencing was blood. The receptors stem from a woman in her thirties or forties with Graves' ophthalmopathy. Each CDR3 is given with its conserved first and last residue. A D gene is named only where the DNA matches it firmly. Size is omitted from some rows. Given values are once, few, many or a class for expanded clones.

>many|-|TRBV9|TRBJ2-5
TGTGCCAGCAGCGTAGGGTTGGGGTGGGGGGCCGACGAGACCCAGTACTTC
CASSVGLGWGADETQYF
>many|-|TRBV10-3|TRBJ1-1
TGTGCCATCAGATTGGAGGGGTCTGGCACTGAAGCTTTCTTT
CAIRLEGSGTEAFF
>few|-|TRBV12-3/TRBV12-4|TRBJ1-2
TGTGCCAGCAGTTTAGGTTCGGGACAAAACTATGGCTACACCTTC
CASSLGSGQNYGYTF
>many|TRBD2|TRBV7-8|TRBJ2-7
TGTGCCAGCAGCTTACGAAACGGGGGGAGCTCCTACGAGCAGTACTTC
CASSLRNGGSSYEQYF
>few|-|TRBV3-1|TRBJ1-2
TGTGCCAGCAGCCACAGCTCAGCAGACTATGGCTACACCTTC
CASSHSSADYGYTF
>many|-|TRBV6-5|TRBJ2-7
TGTGCCAGCAGTTACTCAAGTGCGAGCTCCTACGAGCAGTACTTC
CASSYSSASSYEQYF
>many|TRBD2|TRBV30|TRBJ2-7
TGTGCCGCGGCGGGGGGACGGTCCTACGAGCAGTACTTC
CAAAGGRSYEQYF
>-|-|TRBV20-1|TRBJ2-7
TGCAGTGCTAGCGACCCTAAAATGAGTTACGAGCAGTACTTC
CSASDPKMSYEQYF
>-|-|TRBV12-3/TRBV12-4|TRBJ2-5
TGTGCCAGAAAGCCGACAGTCCAAGAGACCCAGTACTTC
CARKPTVQETQYF
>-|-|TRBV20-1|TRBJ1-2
TGCAGTGCTAGAGATCTAAATAGGGGCAACTGGGGTGGCTACACCTTC
CSARDLNRGNWGGYTF
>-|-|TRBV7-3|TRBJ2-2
TGTGCCAGCAGCTTAGCCAGGGCCACCGGGGAGCTGTTTTTT
CASSLARATGELFF
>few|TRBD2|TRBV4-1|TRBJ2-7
TGCGCCAGCAGCCAAGATCCGACGCGGACTAGCGGGAGGAAGGAGCAGTACTTC
CASSQDPTRTSGRKEQYF
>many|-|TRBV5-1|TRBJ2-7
TGCGCCAGCAGCTCGGATATTGGGGCCTACGAGCAGTACTTC
CASSSDIGAYEQYF
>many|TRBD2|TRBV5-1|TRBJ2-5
TGCGCCAGCGAAACCATGGGGGGGGAAGAGACCCAGTACTTC
CASETMGGEETQYF
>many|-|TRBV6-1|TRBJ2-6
TGTGCCAGCAGTAGAGGTCGGGGCCTCTCTGGGGCCAACGTCCTGACTTTC
CASSRGRGLSGANVLTF
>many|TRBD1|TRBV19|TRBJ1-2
TGTGCCAGTAGTATAGCCCGGACAGGACCGGGAGGCTACACCTTC
CASSIARTGPGGYTF
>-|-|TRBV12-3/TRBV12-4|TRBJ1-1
TGTGCCAGCAGGTATTCGGGAGAAGCTTTCTTT
CASRYSGEAFF
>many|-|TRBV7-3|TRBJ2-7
TGTGCCAGCAGCTTAGACGGACCCCTGGGCTACGAGCAGTACTTC
CASSLDGPLGYEQYF
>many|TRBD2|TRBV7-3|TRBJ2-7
TGTGCCAGCAGCCCGAAGGGGCTAGCGGGAATCAACGAGCAGTACTTC
CASSPKGLAGINEQYF
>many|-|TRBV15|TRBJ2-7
TGTGCCACCAGCAGAGAACGAGGGTACGAGCAGTACTTC
CATSRERGYEQYF
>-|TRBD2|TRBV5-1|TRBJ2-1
TGCGCCAGCAGGGCGGGACTAGAGAAGTTCTTC
CASRAGLEKFF
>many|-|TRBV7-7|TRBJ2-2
TGTGCTAGCAGCTTAGTGGAGGGAAGCACCGGGGAGCTGTTTTTT
CASSLVEGSTGELFF
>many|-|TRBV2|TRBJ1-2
TGTGCCAGCAGTGACAGGCCGGTAGATGGCTACACCTTC
CASSDRPVDGYTF
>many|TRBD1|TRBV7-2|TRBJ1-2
TGTGCCAGCAGCTCAGACAGGGTCGGCTACACCTTC
CASSSDRVGYTF
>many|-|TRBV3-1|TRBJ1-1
TGTGCCAGCAGCCAGTTACAGGAAAACACTGAAGCTTTCTTT
CASSQLQENTEAFF
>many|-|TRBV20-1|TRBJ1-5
TGCAGTGCCCACAGAAGCAATCAGCCCCAGCATTTT
CSAHRSNQPQHF
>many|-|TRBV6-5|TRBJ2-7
TGTGCCAGCAGTACCCCCGGGGCCGAGCAGTACTTC
CASSTPGAEQYF
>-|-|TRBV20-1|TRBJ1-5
TGCGGTGCTAGCTTGGGAGAGGGGGATCAGCCCCAGCATTTT
CGASLGEGDQPQHF
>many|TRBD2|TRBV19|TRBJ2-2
TGTGCCAGTAGTATATTACTAGCGGGACTGAACACCGGGGAGCTGTTTTTT
CASSILLAGLNTGELFF
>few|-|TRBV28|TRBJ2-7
TGTGCCAGCAGTAGTCCTGGGGGTGGGGGTAGCGAGCAGTACTTC
CASSSPGGGGSEQYF
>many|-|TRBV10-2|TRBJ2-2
TGCGCCAGCAGTGGTGGGGCCACCGGGGAGCTGTTTTTT
CASSGGATGELFF
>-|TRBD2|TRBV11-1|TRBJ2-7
TGTGCCAGCAGCTTCAGACTAGCGGGTGTCAACGAGCAGTACTTC
CASSFRLAGVNEQYF
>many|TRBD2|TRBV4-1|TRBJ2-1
TGCGCCAGCAGCCAGAGCGGGGTGAGGTACAATGAGCAGTTCTTC
CASSQSGVRYNEQFF
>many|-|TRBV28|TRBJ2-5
TGTGCCAGCAGTTCGGGGAGTACGGAGACCCAGTACTTC
CASSSGSTETQYF
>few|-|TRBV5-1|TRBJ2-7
TGCGCCAGCAGCCCTACTAATACACAGGGATACGAGCAGTACTTC
CASSPTNTQGYEQYF
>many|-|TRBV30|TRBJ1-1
TGTGCCTGGACCGTGGGGGGTCGCGGCACTGAAGCTTTCTTT
CAWTVGGRGTEAFF
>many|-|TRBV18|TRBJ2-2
TGTGCCAGCTCACCCGCCAGCGTACACACCGGGGAGCTGTTTTTT
CASSPASVHTGELFF
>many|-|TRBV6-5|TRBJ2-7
TGTGCCAGCAGTTACTCGCAGGGGATGGGACACGAGCAGTACTTC
CASSYSQGMGHEQYF
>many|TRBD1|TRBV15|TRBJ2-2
TGTGCCACCAGCAGGGGACAGGCTAACACCGGGGAGCTGTTTTTT
CATSRGQANTGELFF
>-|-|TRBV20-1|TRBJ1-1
TGCAGTGCTACCCCGGGATATCGGACTGAAGCTTTCTTT
CSATPGYRTEAFF
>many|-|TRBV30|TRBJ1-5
TGTGCCTGGACCACATCGGTCGGCCAGCCCCAGCATTTT
CAWTTSVGQPQHF
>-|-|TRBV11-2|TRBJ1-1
TGTGCCAGCAGCTTAGAAGGGAGGGCCCTGAACACTGAAGCTTTCTTT
CASSLEGRALNTEAFF
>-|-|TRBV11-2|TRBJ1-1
TGTGCCAGCAGCTTAGATCGGAGTGCACTAGGTGCTGAAGCTTTCTTT
CASSLDRSALGAEAFF
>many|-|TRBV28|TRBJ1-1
TGTGCCAGCAGGGCGGGACAACCGAACACTGAAGCTTTCTTT
CASRAGQPNTEAFF
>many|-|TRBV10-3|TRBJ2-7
TGTGCCATCAGTGTAAGGGCCCTAGACGACGAGCAGTACTTC
CAISVRALDDEQYF
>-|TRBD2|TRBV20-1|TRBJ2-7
TGCAGTGGGAGACTAGCGGGTACCTACGAGCAGTACTTC
CSGRLAGTYEQYF
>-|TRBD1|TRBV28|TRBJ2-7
TGTGCCAGCAGTCCCACGGGGACAGGGGACTACGAGCAGTACTTC
CASSPTGTGDYEQYF
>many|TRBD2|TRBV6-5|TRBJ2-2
TGTGCCAGCAGGGGGGGGACTAGCGGGAGCAGGGGGGAGCTGTTTTTT
CASRGGTSGSRGELFF
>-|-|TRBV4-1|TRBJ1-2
TGCGCCAGCAGCCAACGAGAAGGCACACCCGCTAACTATGGCTACACCTTC
CASSQREGTPANYGYTF
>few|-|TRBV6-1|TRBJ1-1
TGTGCCAGCATTCCAGACACGCGTCACGAAGCTTTCTTT
CASIPDTRHEAFF
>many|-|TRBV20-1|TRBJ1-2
TGCAGTGCTACATCGGGAACCTACTATGGCTACACCTTC
CSATSGTYYGYTF